This note documents a single TCR beta chain sequence. Its antigen is unidentified. The data were obtained in a study of cytomegalovirus exposure and HLA in healthy donors. On the study more broadly: From HLA-typed donors, an early data release held some 80 million unique TCRs. Study-wide results and caveats: In presence/absence analyses, roughly uniform sequencing depth across donors was assumed.

There were likely unrecorded immune exposures, though donors were nominally healthy when sampled. The study ran its PCR with 60 Vbeta and 13 Jbeta primers. Here immunoSEQ multiplex PCR was the method, and the copy in TCRdb shows in-frame clones only, minus some. The table records around 150,000 clones, approximately 85% of them present only once. Germline V gene sequence: CDR1 SGHTA, CDR2 FQGNSA. V dropped 4 bases and J dropped 6; count of bases not matched to a gene: 11. The CDR3 covers 16 residues. J is TRBJ2-1 and V is TRBV7-2; 8 bases align to TRBD2. Material: PBMCs. This receptor was obtained from a man between 18 and 35 years old in good health and CMV-seropositive. In nucleotides, the CDR3 is TGTGCCAGCAGCTCCCCATTCCGGGGGGGCTTCAATGAGCAGTTCTTC. It codes for CASSSPFRGGFNEQFF.